This is a list of T cell receptor beta chains from one sample in a study of CD8+ T cells in alopecia areata. Sequencing used immunoSEQ multiplex PCR; TCRdb keeps in-frame clones, though not all of them. There are around 180,000 clones in the sample; 60% occur only once, and 0.95% to 1.1% lies in the top ten. Here the sequenced sample was CD4+ T cells sorted from blood, taken at week 24, from a patient treated with tofacitinib. The source of these receptors is a human donor with alopecia areata. Both conserved end residues are part of each CDR3. Each record gives: J gene, D gene, clone size, V gene, CDR3 DNA, CDR3 protein. The D gene is left open where the match is weak. Expanded clones get a size class; other rows say once, few or many, or leave the size out.

TRBJ2-3 - - TRBV29-1 TGCAGCGTTAGGCAGCTAGTCACAGATACGCAGTATTTT CSVRQLVTDTQYF
TRBJ1-6 - - TRBV10-3 TGTGCCATCAGTGAGAGGTCAGGTCCGTATAATTCACCCCTCCACTTT CAISERSGPYNSPLHF
TRBJ2-3 TRBD2 many TRBV7-2 TGTGCCAGCAGCGGCAGCGGGGGCGGCACAGATACGCAGTATTTT CASSGSGGGTDTQYF
TRBJ2-5 - few TRBV28 TGTGCCAGCAGTTGGGGGGCAGGGACCCAGTACTTC CASSWGAGTQYF
TRBJ1-6 - few TRBV28 TGTGCCAGCAAGGCAGTCCCAGGGGTAGGTTCACCCCTCCACTTT CASKAVPGVGSPLHF
TRBJ1-1 - - TRBV4-3 TGCGCCAGCAGCCAAGGTGAAGGGGGGAACATGAACACTGAAGCTTTCTTT CASSQGEGGNMNTEAFF
TRBJ2-7 TRBD1 - TRBV27 TGTGCCAGCAGTTTACGGACAGGGGTCAACACCTACGAGCAGTACTTC CASSLRTGVNTYEQYF
TRBJ2-3 TRBD2 - TRBV30 TGTGCCTGGAGTAGGTCTAGCGGATTCACAGATACGCAGTATTTT CAWSRSSGFTDTQYF
TRBJ1-1 - - TRBV7-9 TGTGCCAGCAGGTTGACAGATTCGAACACTGAAGCTTTCTTT CASRLTDSNTEAFF
TRBJ2-7 - - TRBV2 TGTGCCAGCGGGTCAGGACAAACCTACGAGCAGTACTTC CASGSGQTYEQYF
TRBJ1-5 - - TRBV30 TGTGCCTGGAGCCCCCAAACCTCCAATCAGCCCCAGCATTTT CAWSPQTSNQPQHF
TRBJ1-1 TRBD1 once TRBV9 TGTGCCAGCAGCGCGACAGGGGACACTGAAGCTTTCTTT CASSATGDTEAFF
TRBJ1-2 TRBD1 few TRBV29-1 TGCAGCTCCACGGCCGGGACAGGGGGTGGCTACACCTTC CSSTAGTGGGYTF
TRBJ2-7 - few TRBV7-3 TGTGCCAGCAGCTTAGATCGGGGGCCCTACGAGCAGTACTTC CASSLDRGPYEQYF
TRBJ2-1 TRBD2 - TRBV5-1 TGCGCCAGCAGCTTCCGGACCAGTACTAGCGGGGAGCAGTTCTTC CASSFRTSTSGEQFF
TRBJ1-1 - - TRBV30 TGTGCCTGGAGTGCTACAGGGAACACTGAAGCTTTCTTT CAWSATGNTEAFF
TRBJ1-1 - few TRBV18 TGTGCCAGCTCCACAGGCAGTGACACTGAAGCTTTCTTT CASSTGSDTEAFF
TRBJ2-1 TRBD2 - TRBV11-2 TGTGCCAGCAGCCTTGGGGCGGGGGGGCCTTCCTACAATGAGCAGTTCTTC CASSLGAGGPSYNEQFF
TRBJ1-1 - - TRBV27 TGTGCCAGCAGTCCCGATGCAGGAGGCACTGAAGCTTTCTTT CASSPDAGGTEAFF
TRBJ2-3 TRBD2 - TRBV5-1 TGCGCCAGCAGCTTGGTGCGGGGGGAATCAGATACGCAGTATTTT CASSLVRGESDTQYF
TRBJ1-1 - - TRBV7-2 TGTGCCAGCAGCCTACACCAAGATACTGAAGCTTTCTTT CASSLHQDTEAFF
TRBJ2-3 TRBD1 few TRBV15 TGTGCCACCAGCAGACAGACAGGGTCAGATACGCAGTATTTT CATSRQTGSDTQYF
TRBJ2-3 - - TRBV11-2 TGTGCCAGCAGCCCTGTGGGGAGAACAGATACGCAGTATTTT CASSPVGRTDTQYF
TRBJ1-1 - once TRBV5-1 TGCGCCAGCAGGGAGGAGGCCGCGAACACTGAAGCTTTCTTT CASREEAANTEAFF
TRBJ2-3 - - TRBV5-1 TGCGCCAGCAGGGATAGTGGCACAGATACGCAGTATTTT CASRDSGTDTQYF
TRBJ2-3 - few TRBV5-8 TGTGCCAGCAGCTTGGCCGGGGGATCCCGCACAGATACGCAGTATTTT CASSLAGGSRTDTQYF
TRBJ2-2 - once TRBV25-1 TGTGCCAGCAGTGAACGGGACACCGGGGAGCTGTTTTTT CASSERDTGELFF
TRBJ1-4 - - TRBV19 TGTGCCAGTACCAGCGCCGAAAAACTGTTTTTT CASTSAEKLFF
TRBJ1-4 - few TRBV7-2 TGTGCCAGCAGCCTGGACTTATTCGATGAAAAACTGTTTTTT CASSLDLFDEKLFF
TRBJ2-5 - - TRBV5-1 TGCGCCAGCAGCCTGAGCTTGGACGGTTCGAGGGAGACCCAGTACTTC CASSLSLDGSRETQYF
TRBJ2-5 TRBD2 few TRBV10-2 TGCGCCAGCAGTAACGCGGGGGGTCGCCGTAGAGAGACCCAGTACTTC CASSNAGGRRRETQYF
TRBJ1-1 - - TRBV29-1 TGCAGCGTTGAAAGGGTGGACACTGAAGCTTTCTTT CSVERVDTEAFF
TRBJ2-2 - - TRBV29-1 TGCAGCGTTGGGGGGGCGACCGGGGAGCTGTTTTTT CSVGGATGELFF
TRBJ2-2 - - TRBV15 TGTGCCACCAGCAGAGTTCTACGAAAGGCGGCGGTGGACACCGGGGAGCTGTTTTTT CATSRVLRKAAVDTGELFF
TRBJ2-3 - - TRBV4-3 TGCGCCAGCAGCCACACAGAGGAGGCCGCGCCCGATACGCAGTATTTT CASSHTEEAAPDTQYF
TRBJ1-5 - few TRBV2 TGTGCCAGCAGTGCAACGGACATCTTCAATCAGCCCCAGCATTTT CASSATDIFNQPQHF
TRBJ2-2 - - TRBV30 TGTGCCTGGAGTTGGGCCGAGGGCGGGGAGCTGTTTTTT CAWSWAEGGELFF
TRBJ1-6 TRBD1 - TRBV4-3 TGCGCCAGCAGCCAAGAGGGCAGGGGGCTTTCACCCCTCCACTTT CASSQEGRGLSPLHF
TRBJ2-2 - few TRBV19 TGTGCCAGTAGTAGTGGCGGGGCGGCCGGGGAGCTGTTTTTT CASSSGGAAGELFF
TRBJ2-3 - - TRBV29-1 TGCAGCGTTGCGGGCAGGGCAGTTGCTACGCAGTATTTT CSVAGRAVATQYF
TRBJ2-7 - few TRBV5-1 TGCGCCAGCCACACTGGGGGCACCTACGAGCAGTACTTC CASHTGGTYEQYF
TRBJ2-7 - - TRBV29-1 TGCAGCGTAAGCAGGAGCTCCTACGAGCAGTACTTC CSVSRSSYEQYF
TRBJ1-1 - - TRBV28 TGTGCCAGCACTAGACCGATAAACACTGAAGCTTTCTTT CASTRPINTEAFF
TRBJ2-7 - - TRBV7-3 TGTGCCAGCAGCTTAGATGAAGGGATCACCTACGAGCAGTACTTC CASSLDEGITYEQYF
TRBJ1-1 TRBD1 few TRBV7-9 TGTGCCAGCAGCCTACTGGGACAGGGGACTGAAGCTTTCTTT CASSLLGQGTEAFF
TRBJ2-7 - - TRBV5-1 TGCGCCAGCAGCTTGGCCCGAGGATACGAGCAGTACTTC CASSLARGYEQYF
TRBJ1-1 - few TRBV12-2 TGTGCAAGTCGCTTCGGGACAGGGGGCACTGAAGCTTTCTTT CASRFGTGGTEAFF
TRBJ1-4 - few TRBV4-1 TGCGCCAGCAGCCAGTGGATTGGAGAAAAACTGTTTTTT CASSQWIGEKLFF
TRBJ2-1 - - TRBV29-1 TGCAGCGTTCGGGGACTCCTGGTGGATGAGCAGTTCTTC CSVRGLLVDEQFF
TRBJ1-2 - - TRBV7-3 TGTGCCAGCAGCAGAGGCCCGAGGGACTATGGCTACACCTTC CASSRGPRDYGYTF